The 32 T cell receptor beta chains given below trace back to one sample, sequenced in a study of CD8+ T cells in alopecia areata. Researchers sorted pooled cutaneous lymph node cells on the basis of CD4, CD8alpha, NKG2D, NKG2ACE and other markers. Reverse transcription of extracted RNA yielded cDNA, which provided the sequencing template. TCRdb's table, derived via immunoSEQ multiplex PCR, lists solely in-frame clones and lacks some. The sample holds around 1,500 clones, and no clone turns up only once. Sample: CD8+ T cells sorted from a lymph node. The receptors come from a C3H/HeJ mouse with alopecia areata. MHC haplotype of the strain: H2-k.

As regards this clone: All gene names here are mouse names. The read halts 4 residues ahead of the CDR3 end, with the missing end drawn from the germline J gene. The chain combines TRBV5 with TRBJ2-5, with 9 positions matching TRBD2. The CDR3 covers 16 residues. Germline-derived CDR1 and CDR2 are LGHNA and YNLKQL (reference sequence). With 4 bases clipped from V and 0 bases from J, the junction kept 5 bases outside the gene matches. The CDR3 bases that were read are TGTGCCAGCAGCCTCCGGACTGGGGTTAACCAAGAC. Translation: CASSLRTGVNQD. The CDR3 as a whole reads CASSLRTGVNQDTQYF.

Only a few counts were recorded for this clone. Mouse germline and gene names are used. The read ends 4 residues early relative to the CDR3; the germline J gene fills the gap. J is TRBJ1-1 and V is TRBV13-1; 7 bases fit TRBD1. V dropped 1 base and J dropped 4; count of bases not matched to a gene: 4. The germline CDR1 and CDR2 sequences are NSHNY and SYGAGN. CDR3 length: 14 amino acids. Incomplete CDR3 DNA: TGTGCCAGCAGTGATAGGGGGCTGGGCACA. This encodes CASSDRGLGT. The whole CDR3 reads CASSDRGLGTEVFF.

This clone was counted only a few times. Gene and germline names: mouse. The read stops 4 residues short of the end of the CDR3; the missing end is completed from the germline J gene. The chain recombines TRBV14 with TRBJ2-5; 7 bases are a match to TRBD1. CDR3 size: 15 residues. V shed 1 base and J 1 base; nucleotides not matched to a gene: 3. Germline V gene sequence: CDR1 SGHDT, CDR2 FRDEAV. The covered CDR3 bases are TGTGCCAGCAGTTTCGCGCAGGGGGACCAAGAC. Translated: CASSFAQGDQD. The CDR3, in full, reads CASSFAQGDQDTQYF.

Ten or more counts support this clone. Mouse gene names and germline throughout. The read is 4 residues too short to cover the CDR3 end, so that end is filled in from the germline J gene. V is TRBV13-3 and J is TRBJ2-2, with 9 bases that match TRBD1. Germline V gives CDR1 NNHDY, CDR2 SYVADS. This CDR3 region has 15 residues. Trimming at V came to 0 bases and at J to 6 bases, leaving 3 bases not matched to a gene. The CDR3 sequence is CASSDAGTGPGQLYF. The covered CDR3 bases are TGTGCCAGCAGTGATGCTGGGACAGGGCCCGGG.

This clone showed up many times. All gene names here are mouse names. The read comes to an end 4 residues before the CDR3 does, leaving the germline J gene to fill in the end. This chain connects TRBV19 to TRBJ2-1, with 8 positions matching TRBD2. V was clipped by 0 bases and J by 2 bases; unmatched bases: 1. CDR1 is FNHDT, CDR2 SITEND, per germline (reference sequence). The CDR3 sequence is 15 residues long. The CDR3: CASSIDWGYYAEQFF. The covered CDR3 bases are TGTGCCAGCAGTATAGACTGGGGGTACTATGCT.

At least ten counts were recorded for this clone. Gene labels here are mouse ones. The read finishes 4 residues shy of the CDR3 end, and the germline J gene is used to complete it. This chain joins TRBV17 and TRBJ2-1; 13 nucleotides agree with TRBD2. The V and J ends lost 3 bases and 4 bases, in that order; junction bases with no gene match: 3. The germline V gene has CDR1 MNHDT and CDR2 YYDKIL. This CDR3 has 16 amino acids. The part of the CDR3 DNA that was read is TGTGCTAGCAGTAGGGACTGGGGGGGCGCGTATGCT. It yields the protein CASSRDWGGAYA. The CDR3 in full is CASSRDWGGAYAEQFF.

This clone has more than one count but fewer than ten. Gene names and germline refer to mouse. Sequencing ends 4 residues short of the CDR3 end; the germline J gene provides the rest. Other DNA sequences from this sample encode an identical CDR3 as well. This chain joins TRBV13-1 and TRBJ2-5; D perhaps matches TRBD1 (5 bases). CDR3 length: 14 residues. Germline V CDR1 and CDR2: NSHNY, SYGAGN. V lost 0 bases and J 2 bases, leaving 7 bases between the germline ends. This CDR3 is CASSDVDIQDTQYF. The sequenced CDR3 bases are TGTGCCAGCAGTGATGTGGACATCCAAGAC.

This clone was detected ten times or more. Mouse gene names and germline throughout. The read ends 4 residues before the CDR3 terminus; that terminus is restored from the germline J gene. The rearrangement uses TRBV13-2 and TRBJ1-2, with D hard to call. The CDR3 is 12 residues long. CDR1 is NNHNN and CDR2 is SYGAGS in the germline V gene (reference sequence). The covered CDR3 bases are TGTGCCAGCGGTGATTCAGAGGCC. Translation gives CASGDSEA. The full CDR3 reads CASGDSEADYTF.

Comments on this clone: The genes are named according to mouse. The read falls 4 residues short of the CDR3 end, and the missing part is taken from the germline J gene. The rearrangement joins TRBV5 to TRBJ1-1, with D unresolved. This CDR3 is 12 amino acids long. From germline, CDR1 is LGHNA and CDR2 YNLKQL (reference sequence). The CDR3 DNA, read in part, is TGTGCCAGCAGCCAAGAAGGGACA. It codes for CASSQEGT. The CDR3 reads in full as CASSQEGTEVFF.

This clone was seen a few times. Gene names follow the mouse nomenclature. From the germline J gene comes the end of the CDR3, since the read stops 4 residues before it. The chain is built from TRBV13-2 and TRBJ2-5; possible D gene TRBD2, 6 bases. The CDR3 has 15 residues. Germline loops: CDR1 NNHNN, CDR2 SYGAGS (reference sequence). The CDR3 here is CASGDEMGEGDTQYF. The CDR3 bases that were read are TGTGCCAGCGGTGATGAAATGGGGGAGGGGGAC.

This clone was seen at least ten times. The germline and genes are mouse ones. The CDR3 goes on 3 residues after the read ends, and that part is filled in from the germline J gene. The chain links TRBV5 to TRBJ1-6, with a possible D match to TRBD1 (6 bases). TRBJ1-6 is classed as an ORF, of uncertain function. V was shortened by 1 base and J by 6 bases, with 7 bases between the two germline ends. The CDR3 runs to 14 residues. Looked up from germline, CDR1 is LGHNA and CDR2 is YNLKQL (reference sequence). CDR3 bases read: TGTGCCAGCAGCCAAGCAGGGGTTAATTCGCCC. This sequence encodes CASSQAGVNSP. The entire CDR3 sequence reads CASSQAGVNSPLYF.

In this sample, this clone turned up a few times. Germline and genes here are mouse. The read comes to an end 4 residues before the CDR3 does, leaving the germline J gene to fill in the end. The genes are TRBV19 and TRBJ2-3, with D perhaps TRBD1 (5 bases). This CDR3 is 13 amino acids long. Trimming cost V 7 bases and J 0 bases, with 9 bases left between them. Germline CDR1 reads FNHDT; CDR2 reads SITEND (reference sequence). CDR3 sequence: CASRTPSAETLYF. The covered CDR3 bases are TGTGCCAGCCGGACACCTAGTGCAGAA.

This clone has at least ten counts. These gene names are mouse names. The CDR3 extends 4 residues past the end of the read, so its final part is completed from the germline J gene. The V call is TRBV14, the J call TRBJ2-5, with a tentative D call TRBD2 (6 bases). CDR3 length: 13 residues. The germline V gene encodes CDR1 SGHDT and CDR2 FRDEAV. Trimming stripped 3 bases from V and 2 bases from J, with 7 bases between. The part of the CDR3 DNA that was read is TGTGCCAGCAGTTGGGACTCCCAAGAC. It codes for CASSWDSQD. The CDR3, in full, reads CASSWDSQDTQYF.

Many counts were recorded for this clone. The gene symbols are mouse symbols. The read falls 4 residues short of the CDR3 end, and the missing part is taken from the germline J gene. The chain uses TRBV1 and TRBJ2-7; 8 bases map to TRBD2. The CDR3 covers 16 residues. Germline V gives CDR1 NSQYPW, CDR2 LRSPGD (reference sequence). Germline trimming cut 4 bases from V and 0 bases from J; bases unmatched to any gene: 8. This CDR3 reads CTCSEPHWGSSYEQYF. The sequenced part of the CDR3 DNA is TGCACCTGCAGTGAACCACACTGGGGGAGCTCCTAT.

This clone was counted many times. Germline and genes: mouse. The read finishes 4 residues shy of the CDR3 end, and the germline J gene is used to complete it. V and J are TRBV13-1 and TRBJ2-7, with TRBD2 matching 7 bases. This CDR3 comprises 14 residues. The V gene's germline CDR1 is NSHNY and CDR2 SYGAGN. The CDR3 bases that were read are TGTGCCAGCAGTGGCGACTGGGATAAGTAT. This encodes CASSGDWDKY. The whole CDR3 protein reads CASSGDWDKYEQYF.

This clone was counted at least ten times. Mouse gene names and germline throughout. The DNA ends 4 residues before the CDR3 does, and the rest of the CDR3 is filled in from the germline J gene. The chain employs TRBV13-2 and TRBJ2-5, with a possible D match to TRBD1 (6 bases). Deletions cut 4 bases from V and 0 bases from J, with 9 bases between. CDR3 size: 14 residues. Germline assignment: CDR1 NNHNN and CDR2 SYGAGS (reference sequence). This CDR3 reads CASGRTVNQDTQYF. The covered CDR3 bases are TGTGCCAGCGGTCGGACAGTTAACCAAGAC.

This clone was seen repeatedly, ten times or more. Mouse germline and gene names are used. The read is 4 residues too short to cover the CDR3 end, so that end is filled in from the germline J gene. The chain links TRBV17 to TRBJ2-5; the match to TRBD1 covers 10 bases. Germline assignment: CDR1 MNHDT and CDR2 YYDKIL. J lost 3 bases, V lost 3 bases, and 0 bases had no gene match. The CDR3 covers 14 residues. The sequenced CDR3 bases are TGTGCTAGCAGTAGGGACAGGGGGCAAGAC. This codes for CASSRDRGQD. The full-length CDR3 reads as CASSRDRGQDTQYF.

On this clone: Gene names refer to mouse genes. The CDR3 is cut off 4 residues early in the read; its end comes from the germline J gene. The chain uses TRBV13-2 and TRBJ2-7, with 7 bases fitting TRBD1. The germline V gene has CDR1 NNHNN and CDR2 SYGAGS (reference sequence). CDR3 length: 12 residues. CDR3 protein: CASSGRGYEQYF. Partial CDR3 DNA: TGTGCCAGCAGTGGCAGGGGGTAT.

Turning to this clone: The germline and genes are mouse ones. The read terminates 4 residues before the CDR3 end, so the remaining end is supplied by the germline J gene. This chain joins TRBV13-3 and TRBJ2-4; D possibly corresponds to TRBD1 (5 bases). The V end lost 4 bases, the J end lost 3 bases, and 9 bases lay between the germline ends. CDR1 and CDR2 from the germline V gene are NNHDY and SYVADS. The CDR3 covers 13 residues. The CDR3 bases that were read are TGTGCCAGCAGTCCAGGGTGGCAAAAC. Translating it yields CASSPGWQN. The entire CDR3 reads CASSPGWQNTLYF. The variable domain in full, completed from reference TRBV13-3 and TRBJ2-4, reads EAAVTQSPRSKVAVTGGKVTLSCHQTNNHDYMYWYRQDTGHGLRLIHYSYVADSTEKGDIPDGYKASRPSQENFSLILELASLSQTAVYFCASSPGWQNTLYFGAGTRLSVL.

Many counts were recorded for this clone. Mouse germline and gene names are used. Coverage ceases 4 residues before the CDR3 finishes, and the germline J gene fills in the end. The gene calls are TRBV13-1 and TRBJ2-7; a weak D match, TRBD1 (5 bases). From germline, CDR1 is NSHNY and CDR2 SYGAGN. Trimming removed 4 bases at V and 0 bases at J, with 11 bases between. This CDR3 contains 14 residues. CDR3 sequence: CASSLSGSSYEQYF. CDR3 bases read: TGTGCCAGCAGTCTCTCAGGGTCCTCCTAT.

This clone was recorded at least ten times. The gene names given are mouse names. The CDR3 end falls 4 residues outside the read, so it is completed with the germline J gene. The chain has TRBV13-1 and TRBJ2-7; 10 bases are shared with TRBD2. CDR1 and CDR2 from the germline V gene are NSHNY and SYGAGN. The CDR3 has 13 residues. The CDR3 DNA, read in part, is TGTGCCAGCAGTCAGACTGGGGGGTAT. It specifies CASSQTGGY. The CDR3 reads in full as CASSQTGGYEQYF.

Turning to this clone: The gene symbols are mouse symbols. The observed sequence ends 4 residues before the CDR3 terminus, with the missing tail filled in from the germline J gene. This chain links TRBV13-2 with TRBJ1-2; possibly TRBD1 for D (5 bases). Germline loops: CDR1 NNHNN, CDR2 SYGAGS (reference sequence). V lost 3 bases, J lost 0 bases, and 9 bases lay in between. There are 14 residues in the CDR3. The CDR3 spells CASGADKANSDYTF. The DNA read from the CDR3 is TGTGCCAGCGGTGCGGACAAAGCAAACTCC.

In this sample, this clone turned up many times. The gene symbols are mouse symbols. The DNA ends 4 residues before the CDR3 does, and the rest of the CDR3 is filled in from the germline J gene. The rearrangement links TRBV13-3 to TRBJ2-1; D not certain. Trimming removed 0 bases from V and 1 base from J, with 5 bases in between. CDR3 length: 14 residues. Looked up from germline, CDR1 is NNHDY and CDR2 is SYVADS. CDR3 residues: CASSDGGNYAEQFF. Incomplete CDR3 DNA: TGTGCCAGCAGTGATGGAGGGAACTATGCT.

This clone was seen many times. Gene and germline names: mouse. The read ends 4 residues early relative to the CDR3; the germline J gene fills the gap. The rearrangement joins TRBV31 to TRBJ2-1; 12 nucleotides align to TRBD2. Germline V gives CDR1 GKSSPN, CDR2 SITVG. The J segment lost 1 base and the V segment lost 3 bases, leaving 1 base of the junction unmatched. The CDR3 totals 15 residues. CDR3 amino acids: CAWRGTGGNYAEQFF. The covered CDR3 bases are TGTGCCTGGAGGGGGACTGGGGGGAACTATGCT.

This clone was picked up a small number of times. Gene names denote mouse genes. The DNA ends 4 residues before the CDR3 does, and the rest of the CDR3 is filled in from the germline J gene. This sequence joins TRBV19 and TRBJ2-7; TRBD1 agrees at 8 bases. Germline loops: CDR1 FNHDT, CDR2 SITEND (reference sequence). V was pared by 4 bases and J by 0 bases, with 3 bases of the junction left unmatched. The CDR3 loop spans 14 amino acids. The DNA read from the CDR3 is TGTGCCAGCAGTCTCAGGGGGCGCTCCTAT. Amino acids: CASSLRGRSY. The whole CDR3 sequence reads CASSLRGRSYEQYF.

The table lists this clone with a few counts. Here the gene names and germline are mouse. Read sequence stops 3 residues before the CDR3 end, and the germline J gene provides the missing end. The J gene is TRBJ1-6, the V gene TRBV13-3; 7 bases are shared with TRBD1. TRBJ1-6 counts as an open reading frame of uncertain function. With 7 bases clipped from V and 7 bases from J, the junction kept 5 bases outside the gene matches. This CDR3 comprises 13 residues. Germline-derived CDR1 and CDR2 are NNHDY and SYVADS. The covered CDR3 bases are TGTGCCAGCTGCCGGGACAGAAATTCGCCC. It specifies CASCRDRNSP. The entire CDR3 protein is CASCRDRNSPLYF.

This clone was seen ten or more times. Genes here carry mouse names. The observed sequence ends 4 residues before the CDR3 terminus, with the missing tail filled in from the germline J gene. V and J are TRBV12-1 and TRBJ2-7; D gene unclear. V was clipped by 2 bases and J by 0 bases, with 13 bases between them. CDR3 length equals 15 residues. Looked up from germline, CDR1 is SGHSN and CDR2 is HYEKVE. The CDR3 here is CASSPRLVSSYEQYF. The CDR3 bases that were read are TGTGCCAGCTCTCCCCGGCTGGTCAGCTCCTAT.

For this clone: The listed genes are named as in mouse. The observed sequence ends 4 residues before the CDR3 terminus, with the missing tail filled in from the germline J gene. The rearrangement uses TRBV31 and TRBJ2-5; D call uncertain. Germline assignment: CDR1 GKSSPN and CDR2 SITVG. Trimming left V 0 bases short and J 3 bases short, with 4 bases between. This CDR3 comprises 12 residues. Partial CDR3 DNA: TGTGCCTGGAGTCTATCGCAAGAC. Protein sequence: CAWSLSQD. The entire CDR3 sequence reads CAWSLSQDTQYF.

This clone came up a few times. The gene symbols are mouse symbols. From the germline J gene comes the end of the CDR3, since the read stops 4 residues before it. This rearrangement joins TRBV5 to TRBJ1-1; possible D gene TRBD1, 5 bases. CDR3 length equals 14 residues. Trimming removed 6 bases from V and 0 bases from J, with 11 bases in between. The V gene's germline CDR1 is LGHNA and CDR2 YNLKQL (reference sequence). This CDR3 reads CASSRQRPNTEVFF. Partial CDR3 DNA: TGTGCCAGCAGTCGACAGCGACCAAACACA.

This clone ranks as medium-sized (0.01 to 0.1%). The genes and germline here are from mouse. The read is 4 residues too short to cover the CDR3 end, so that end is filled in from the germline J gene. The chain recombines TRBV1 with TRBJ2-1; 9 bases are a match to TRBD2. The CDR3 spans 17 residues. J was trimmed by 0 bases and V by 0 bases; bases with no gene match: 3. Per the germline V gene, CDR1 is NSQYPW and CDR2 is LRSPGD (reference sequence). Partial CDR3 DNA: TGCACCTGCAGTGCAGATCTGGGGGGGTATAACTATGCT. This codes for CTCSADLGGYNYA. The entire CDR3 protein reads CTCSADLGGYNYAEQFF.

This clone was observed at least ten times. Gene names refer to mouse genes. Read coverage stops 4 residues before the CDR3 terminus; the germline J gene supplies the remainder. The rearrangement links TRBV13-2 to TRBJ2-7, with 10 bases identical to TRBD2. The CDR3 is made up of 15 amino acids. After removal of 2 bases from V and 0 bases from J, the junction contained 2 bases not matched to a gene. Looked up from germline, CDR1 is NNHNN and CDR2 is SYGAGS (reference sequence). CDR3 DNA, as far as it was read: TGTGCCAGCGGTGAACTGGGGGGGAGCTCCTAT. This translates into CASGELGGSSY. The whole CDR3 sequence is CASGELGGSSYEQYF.

This clone was seen only a few times. Mouse names are used for the genes. The missing CDR3 end, 4 residues past where the read stops, is filled in from the germline J gene. The rearrangement links TRBV13-3 to TRBJ1-1; the match to TRBD1 covers 10 bases. CDR1 and CDR2 from the germline V gene are NNHDY and SYVADS. The V segment lost 7 bases and the J segment 3 bases; nucleotides outside the gene matches: 3. The CDR3 consists of 13 residues. The CDR3 reads CASRDRGDTEVFF. The DNA read from the CDR3 is TGTGCCAGCCGGGACAGGGGAGACACA.